The T cell receptor beta chain under discussion was sequenced for a study of blood T cell repertoires in COVID-19. Overall study: COVID-19 samples collected from the United States, Italy and Spain covered acute and convalescent phases.

TCRdb's table, derived via immunoSEQ multiplex PCR, lists solely in-frame clones and lacks some. The table lists around 330,000 clones, 70% to 90% of them singletons. Sequenced sample: peripheral blood. The source is a woman under 40 with COVID-19, enrolled during active disease.

CDR3: CASSHVRGGTDTQYF. CDR3 nucleotides: TGTGCCAGCAGCCACGTGAGGGGGGGGACAGATACGCAGTATTTT. The chain couples TRBV3-1 (or the pseudogene TRBV3-2) to TRBJ2-3; the D gene is possibly TRBD2 (7 bases). Trimming took off 3 bases at V and 3 bases at J, with 13 bases between the two ends. The CDR3 is made up of 15 amino acids. Germline V gene sequence: CDR1 LGHDT, CDR2 YNNKEL (reference sequence).